The 31 T cell receptor beta chains below were found in one sample sequenced in a study of identical twins. TCRdb called the 5' RACE reads again in MiXCR, with one record for every CDR3 protein. The sample holds some 96,000 distinct CDR3 sequences, around 5.5% seen once. Sequences were obtained from memory T cells sorted from blood. These receptor sequences come from a woman aged 45-65 years in good health.

This clonotype was picked up many times. This chain links TRBV5-1 with TRBJ2-1; TRBD1 is a possible D gene (6 bases). With 1 base removed from V and 6 bases from J, the gap between germline ends came to 8 bases. The CDR3 totals 13 residues. CDR1 and CDR2 (germline): SGHRS, YFSETQ. The CDR3 region is CASSLQGSNEQFF. CDR3 in DNA: TGCGCCAGCAGCTTGCAGGGGAGCAATGAGCAGTTCTTC. Combining the CDR3 with reference TRBV5-1 and TRBJ2-1 gives the whole variable domain KAGVTQTPRYLIKTRGQQVTLSCSPISGHRSVSWYQQTPGQGLQFLFEYFSETQRNKGNFPGRFSGRQFSNSRSEMNVSTLELGDSALYLCASSLQGSNEQFFGPGTRLTVL.

The sample holds many counts of this clonotype. The rearrangement uses TRBV19 and TRBJ2-7; D is ambiguous. V lost 1 base to trimming and J lost 2 bases, with 9 bases between them. The CDR3 has 14 amino acids. The germline V gene has CDR1 LNHDA and CDR2 SQIVND (reference sequence). The CDR3 nucleotides are TGTGCCAGTAGTATAGCACGCGGACCCTACGAGCAGTACTTC. Residues: CASSIARGPYEQYF.

The gene calls are TRBV3-1 and TRBJ1-1; tentatively, D is TRBD1 (5 bases). The V end was cut by 1 base, the J end by 2 bases, with 11 bases between. Per the germline V gene, CDR1 is LGHDT and CDR2 is YNNKEL (reference sequence). The CDR3 contains 15 residues. The CDR3: CASSQGQRGNTEAFF. The CDR3 DNA sequence: TGTGCCAGCAGCCAAGGTCAACGGGGCAACACTGAAGCTTTCTTT.

This clonotype was seen repeatedly, ten times or more. The rearrangement uses TRBV10-3 and TRBJ1-5, with unresolved D. Germline values: CDR1 ENHRY, CDR2 SYGVKD. This CDR3 spans 15 amino acids. The V end was cut by 5 bases, the J end by 5 bases, with 16 bases between. The CDR3 nucleotides read TGTGCCATCAGTCCACACCGGTTGGAGGATCAGCCCCAGCATTTT. This encodes CAISPHRLEDQPQHF.

To note about this clonotype: A read error is possible here, since a much larger clone lies one base away. The CDR3 DNA sequence: TGCAGTGCACATTCAGACAGGGCCGGTGAAGCTGTCTTT. Translated, it gives CSAHSDRAGEAVF. The chain couples TRBV20-1 to TRBJ1-1; 7 bases align to TRBD1. CDR1 and CDR2 from the germline V gene are DFQATT and SNEGSKA (reference sequence). The CDR3 sequence is 13 residues long.

This clonotype was observed at least ten times. This chain uses TRBV4-1 with TRBJ1-3; TRBD1 matches 7 bases. Trimming at V came to 3 bases and at J to 4 bases, leaving 3 bases not matched to a gene. The CDR3 extends over 14 amino acids. Germline V gives CDR1 MGHRA, CDR2 YSYEKL. CDR3 in amino acids: CASSQGTVGNTIYF. CDR3 bases: TGCGCCAGCAGCCAGGGGACAGTAGGAAACACCATATATTTT.

This clonotype was counted between two and nine times. The V gene is TRBV5-5, the J gene TRBJ2-1; the D gene is possibly TRBD1 (6 bases). The CDR3 is 16 amino acids. Germline-derived CDR1 and CDR2 are SGHKS and YYEKEE (reference sequence). Trimming removed 0 bases at V and 6 bases at J, with 16 bases between. CDR3: CASSLAVGSGVNEQFF. Here the CDR3 DNA reads TGTGCCAGCAGCTTGGCCGTGGGCTCAGGGGTCAATGAGCAGTTCTTC. Full variable domain (remainder filled in from reference TRBV5-5 and TRBJ2-1): DAGVTQSPTHLIKTRGQQVTLRCSPISGHKSVSWYQQVLGQGPQFIFQYYEKEERGRGNFPDRFSARQFPNYSSELNVNALLLGDSALYLCASSLAVGSGVNEQFFGPGTRLTVL.

This clonotype was observed at least ten times. This chain joins TRBV12-3 or TRBV12-4 and TRBJ1-1; tentatively, D is TRBD1 (6 bases). The length of the CDR3 is 14 residues. Trimming cost V 7 bases and J 5 bases, with 17 bases left between them. CDR3 bases: TGTGCCAGCACCCAGGGAGGGGGGTGGACTGAAGCTTTCTTT. Amino acids: CASTQGGGWTEAFF.

This clonotype appeared many times. The chain has TRBV5-1 and TRBJ1-3; the D gene is possibly TRBD1 (6 bases). The germline V and J ends were trimmed by 0 bases and 1 base, with 11 bases remaining between them. The CDR3 loop spans 16 amino acids. Germline V gene lookup returns CDR1 SGHRS and CDR2 YFSETQ. The CDR3 is CASSLEGGQSGNTIYF. In nucleotides, the CDR3 is TGCGCCAGCAGCTTGGAGGGGGGCCAATCTGGAAACACCATATATTTT. Looking up the rest from reference TRBV5-1 and TRBJ1-3 gives the full variable domain: KAGVTQTPRYLIKTRGQQVTLSCSPISGHRSVSWYQQTPGQGLQFLFEYFSETQRNKGNFPGRFSGRQFSNSRSEMNVSTLELGDSALYLCASSLEGGQSGNTIYFGEGSWLTVV.

The rearrangement links TRBV6-1 to TRBJ1-6; D might be TRBD1 (5 bases). The V gene's germline CDR1 is MNHNS and CDR2 SASEGT. The CDR3 sequence is 13 residues long. The V and J ends lost 6 bases and 14 bases respectively, with 17 bases between them. CDR3 sequence: CASRTSGGWTLHF. In DNA, the CDR3 is TGTGCCAGCAGGACCTCCGGGGGGTGGACCCTCCACTTT.

The V call is TRBV10-2, the J call TRBJ2-5; 12 bases match TRBD2. The CDR3 spans 17 residues. V gave up 4 bases and J gave up 5 bases; unmatched junction bases: 11. Germline V lookup: CDR1 WSHSY, CDR2 SAAADI. CDR3 sequence (DNA): TGCGCCAGCAGTGCCACCTTGACTAGCGGGAGAGGGGAGACCCAGTACTTC. It specifies CASSATLTSGRGETQYF.

This clonotype appeared a few times. The gene calls are TRBV11-2 and TRBJ1-4; TRBD1 matches at 8 bases. This CDR3 region has 16 residues. Per germline, CDR1 SGHAT and CDR2 FQNNGV. The V segment lost 1 base and the J segment 2 bases; nucleotides outside the gene matches: 3. The CDR3, as DNA: TGTGCCAGCAGCTTAGGGACAGGGCACACTAATGAAAAACTGTTTTTT. As protein: CASSLGTGHTNEKLFF.

This clonotype was counted at least ten times. The rearrangement uses TRBV28 and TRBJ2-3; 11 bases fit TRBD2. The CDR3 contains 15 residues. Germline V CDR1 and CDR2: MDHEN, SYDVKM. Unmatched junction bases numbered 4, after V lost 5 bases and J lost 3 bases. DNA of the CDR3: TGTGCCAGCAGTCCCGCTAGCGGGGGGACAGATACGCAGTATTTT. Its translation: CASSPASGGTDTQYF.

This clonotype has ten or more counts. This chain links TRBV5-1 with TRBJ1-1, with D unresolved. The CDR3 loop spans 14 amino acids. The V gene lost 0 bases and the J gene lost 2 bases, with 8 bases spanning the gap. Germline values: CDR1 SGHRS, CDR2 YFSETQ. The DNA for the CDR3 is TGCGCCAGCAGCTTGGTGGTCAGCAACACTGAAGCTTTCTTT. It encodes CASSLVVSNTEAFF.

This clonotype was found many times. The CDR3 region has the DNA TGTGCCAGCGGGGCCGAGGAAGGCACTGAAGCTTTCTTT. It translates to CASGAEEGTEAFF. The J gene is TRBJ1-1, the V gene TRBV2, with D maybe TRBD1 (5 bases). The V gene lost 8 bases and the J gene lost 4 bases, with 14 bases spanning the gap. The CDR3 loop spans 13 amino acids. Germline assignment: CDR1 SNHLY and CDR2 FYNNEI.

This clonotype occurred many times. The V gene is TRBV9, the J gene TRBJ2-1; tentative D call: TRBD2 (5 bases). Trimming pared 0 bases from V and 10 bases from J, leaving 14 bases between. The CDR3 covers 14 residues. Germline CDR1 and CDR2: SGDLS and YYNGEE. CDR3 nucleotides: TGTGCCAGCAGCGTAGGGACTGCCGGCGGGGAGCAGTTCTTC. As protein: CASSVGTAGGEQFF.

In its sample, this clonotype was seen many times. The rearrangement uses TRBV6-4 and TRBJ2-3; 9 nucleotides line up with TRBD2. V was clipped by 0 bases and J by 4 bases; unmatched bases: 2. The CDR3 contains 15 residues. Germline loops: CDR1 MRHNA, CDR2 SNTAGT. In nucleotides, the CDR3 is TGTGCCAGCAGTGACTCGGCGGGAGGGTCAGATACGCAGTATTTT. Protein sequence: CASSDSAGGSDTQYF.

In this sample, this clonotype is large. This chain connects TRBV4-1 to TRBJ2-3; D remains ambiguous. The V end lost 3 bases, the J end lost 2 bases, and 6 bases lay between the germline ends. Per germline, CDR1 MGHRA and CDR2 YSYEKL. The CDR3 length is 13 residues. This chain's CDR3 is CASSQSYTDTQYF. CDR3 DNA: TGCGCCAGCAGCCAGTCCTACACAGATACGCAGTATTTT.

The V call is TRBV14, the J call TRBJ2-1; 12 positions match TRBD1. The CDR3 is made up of 17 amino acids. CDR1 is SGHDN, CDR2 FVKESK, per germline. The J segment lost 7 bases and the V segment lost 5 bases, leaving 12 bases of the junction unmatched. The CDR3 protein is CASSTPGQGAGRNEQFF. CDR3 nucleotide sequence: TGTGCCAGCAGCACACCGGGACAGGGGGCTGGGCGGAATGAGCAGTTCTTC. Drawing the rest from reference TRBV14 and TRBJ2-1, the complete variable domain is EAGVTQFPSHSVIEKGQTVTLRCDPISGHDNLYWYRRVMGKEIKFLLHFVKESKQDESGMPNNRFLAERTGGTYSTLKVQPAELEDSGVYFCASSTPGQGAGRNEQFFGPGTRLTVL.

At least ten counts were recorded for this clonotype. This chain uses TRBV7-8 with TRBJ2-6; 9 bases map to TRBD1. Germline V gene data show CDR1 as SGHVS and CDR2 as FQNEAQ. CDR3 length: 19 amino acids. The J segment lost 3 bases and the V segment lost 7 bases, leaving 16 bases of the junction unmatched. As DNA, the CDR3 is TGTGCCAGCACCGTGAAAACGGGACAGGGAGTTTATGGGGCCAACGTCCTGACTTTC. Translated, it gives CASTVKTGQGVYGANVLTF.

This clonotype was picked up many times. J is TRBJ1-6 and V is TRBV12-3 or TRBV12-4; D unclear. V gave up 6 bases and J gave up 3 bases, with 9 bases separating them. The CDR3 totals 14 residues. CDR3 amino acids: CASSLQIYNSPLHF. The CDR3 DNA follows: TGTGCCAGCAGCCTACAGATCTATAATTCACCCCTCCACTTT.

This clonotype showed up just a few times. The V call is TRBV10-1, the J call TRBJ2-1; D unresolved. The CDR3 spans 13 residues. Germline lookup yields CDR1 WNHNN and CDR2 SYGVQD (reference sequence). Trimming removed 4 bases at V and 9 bases at J, with 13 bases between. In DNA form, the CDR3 reads TGCGCCAGCAGTGGACTGTCGTTTGGTGAGCAGTTCTTC. Residues: CASSGLSFGEQFF.

Ten or more counts support this clonotype. V usage is TRBV11-2 and J usage is TRBJ2-1; D is unclear. V dropped 5 bases and J dropped 3 bases, with 17 bases sitting between them. This CDR3 has 16 amino acids. Germline CDR1 reads SGHAT; CDR2 reads FQNNGV. The chain's CDR3 is CASSRMAANFYNEQFF. In DNA form, the CDR3 reads TGTGCCAGCAGCCGGATGGCGGCCAATTTCTACAATGAGCAGTTCTTC.

This clonotype was recorded at least ten times. The V and J genes are TRBV5-1 and TRBJ2-1; 8 positions agree with TRBD2. The CDR3 covers 16 residues. In germline, CDR1 is SGHRS, CDR2 YFSETQ. V trimming: 4 bases; J trimming: 0 bases; junction bases outside the gene matches: 6. CDR3 in amino acids: CASSAGGGSSYNEQFF. The CDR3 DNA sequence: TGCGCCAGCAGCGCGGGGGGTGGCAGCTCCTACAATGAGCAGTTCTTC.

This clonotype was counted many times. V usage is TRBV7-9 and J usage is TRBJ2-2, with a weak D call TRBD2 (6 bases). From germline, CDR1 is SEHNR and CDR2 FQNEAQ (reference sequence). This CDR3 comprises 14 residues. Trimming pared 2 bases from V and 6 bases from J, leaving 10 bases between. The CDR3 loop is CASSLTSGAGELFF. The CDR3 DNA reads TGTGCCAGCAGCTTAACGTCGGGGGCCGGGGAGCTGTTTTTT.

This clonotype appeared many times. The V and J genes are TRBV19 and TRBJ2-1, with no clear D. The CDR3 runs to 15 residues. V lost 3 bases and J 6 bases, leaving 15 bases between the germline ends. In germline, CDR1 is LNHDA, CDR2 SQIVND (reference sequence). CDR3: CASSIGVLEGNEQFF. The DNA for the CDR3 is TGTGCCAGTAGTATTGGGGTGTTAGAAGGCAATGAGCAGTTCTTC.

This clonotype was observed at least ten times. The rearrangement links TRBV3-1 to TRBJ2-7; 8 positions agree with TRBD2. Losses at the gene ends were 1 base for V and 2 bases for J; bases not matched to a gene: 4. The V gene's germline CDR1 is LGHDT and CDR2 YNNKEL (reference sequence). This CDR3 spans 15 amino acids. This CDR3 reads CASSQVLAATYEQYF. The CDR3 coding sequence is TGTGCCAGCAGCCAAGTACTAGCGGCTACCTACGAGCAGTACTTC.

This clonotype was seen at least ten times. The V and J genes are TRBV6-1 and TRBJ2-3, with D unclear. This CDR3 is built from 17 residues. The germline V and J ends were trimmed by 4 bases and 0 bases, with 17 bases remaining between them. The V gene's germline CDR1 is MNHNS and CDR2 SASEGT. The CDR3 protein is CASSAQIGAPSTDTQYF. CDR3 coding DNA: TGTGCCAGCAGTGCCCAAATTGGAGCGCCCAGCACAGATACGCAGTATTTT.

The J gene is TRBJ2-1, the V gene TRBV19; 12 nucleotides match TRBD2. This CDR3 spans 15 amino acids. Losses at the gene ends were 3 bases for V and 9 bases for J; bases not matched to a gene: 6. The V gene's germline CDR1 is LNHDA and CDR2 SQIVND (reference sequence). The CDR3 DNA follows: TGTGCCAGTAGTATTAGACTAGCGGGAGACGGTGAGCAGTTCTTC. Amino acids: CASSIRLAGDGEQFF.

This clonotype was detected many times. This chain uses TRBV20-1 with TRBJ2-4; D may be TRBD1 or TRBD2 (5 bases each). The CDR3 runs to 12 residues. Germline V lookup: CDR1 DFQATT, CDR2 SNEGSKA (reference sequence). V was cut by 5 bases and J by 8 bases, with 13 bases left in between. The CDR3, as DNA: TGCAGTGCTCCTTACGGGGCGGACATTCAGTACTTC. Amino acid sequence: CSAPYGADIQYF.

The chain recombines TRBV7-8 with TRBJ1-6; TRBD1 matches at 7 bases. Losses at the gene ends were 6 bases for V and 5 bases for J; bases not matched to a gene: 4. Germline V gene data show CDR1 as SGHVS and CDR2 as FQNEAQ. The CDR3 runs 14 residues. The CDR3 DNA reads as TGTGCCAGCAGTTACAGGGGTAATAATTCACCCCTCCACTTT. Translated: CASSYRGNNSPLHF.